This T cell receptor (beta chain) was found in a study of T cell changes during pregnancy in multiple sclerosis. Libraries were prepared by immunoSEQ multiplex PCR; TCRdb keeps only in-frame clonotypes and omits some of them. The sample records nearly 110,000 clones, less than 95% being singletons. The CDR3 runs 17 residues. The V and J ends lost 1 base and 0 bases respectively, with 13 bases between them. Germline V CDR1 and CDR2: SGHVS, FQNEAQ. The chain is built from TRBV7-8 and TRBJ2-1, with D perhaps matching TRBD2 (6 bases). This specimen was peripheral blood, taken before pregnancy. This receptor was identified in a female donor with multiple sclerosis, enrolled in a pregnancy study. The CDR3 DNA is TGTGCCAGCAGCTTAGAAGGCGGGGCAAGCTCCTACAATGAGCAGTTCTTC. It codes for CASSLEGGASSYNEQFF.